This T cell receptor beta chain was profiled in a study of regulatory T cells in long-lasting Graves disease. The time point here: newly diagnosed GD, antithyroid drugs for less than 3 months. Following extraction of RNA from PBMCs, that RNA was used to make the TCR library. Patients were from an endocrinology department in Xi'an, China. This clonotype was seen ten or more times. Germline-derived CDR1 and CDR2 are SGHRS and YFSETQ. The CDR3 is 17 residues long. V dropped 4 bases and J dropped 6 bases, with 25 bases sitting between them. Both iRepertoire HTBI primers and Arm-PCR of CDR3 regions were used to build the TCR beta libraries. One entry per CDR3 protein, called by TCRdb with MiXCR from the multiplex PCR reads. The table records about 330,000 distinct CDR3 sequences, 15% to 20% of them present only once. In addition, the sample was reused for a study of T cells in Graves' hyperthyroidism and ophthalmopathy. That report adds: HTBI primers drove first-round RT-PCR of the TCR CDR3.

The sample in question was peripheral blood mononuclear cells (PBMCs), obtained at new diagnosis, from a patient treated with antithyroid drugs. The sequence derives from a woman between 18 and 30 years old with Graves disease. V is TRBV5-1 and J is TRBJ1-2; no clear D gene. CDR3 sequence: CASSPEPRSGYVHGYTF. The CDR3 DNA sequence: TGCGCCAGCAGCCCCGAACCCCGGTCCGGATATGTCCATGGCTACACCTTC. Variable domain in full (rest from reference TRBV5-1 and TRBJ1-2): KAGVTQTPRYLIKTRGQQVTLSCSPISGHRSVSWYQQTPGQGLQFLFEYFSETQRNKGNFPGRFSGRQFSNSRSEMNVSTLELGDSALYLCASSPEPRSGYVHGYTFGSGTRLTVV.